This T cell receptor (beta chain) emerged from a study of blood T cell repertoires in COVID-19. Study in general: Researchers got acute and convalescent COVID-19 samples from the United States, Italy and Spain. The cDNA or gDNA used as material had been derived from T cells, B-cell-depleted T cells, or PBMCs.

The CDR3 loop spans 17 amino acids. Losses at the gene ends were 1 base for V and 6 bases for J; bases not matched to a gene: 11. Per the germline V gene, CDR1 is SEHNR and CDR2 is FQNEAQ (reference sequence). In the study's own analysis: Reference gene primers were amplified, and this amplification served to estimate nucleated cell counts. The table came from immunoSEQ multiplex PCR; TCRdb's copy has only in-frame clones and leaves some out. The DNA was the basis for D and trimming; V, J and clone size are from that table. Of 250,000 or so clones in the sample, roughly 89% were seen once. The receptor comes from a young woman with active or convalescent COVID-19. Sequenced sample: peripheral blood. The chain uses TRBV7-9 and TRBJ1-1, with 10 positions matching TRBD1. The CDR3 reads CASSLGLGTGDRSEAFF. The CDR3 bases are TGTGCCAGCAGCTTAGGACTGGGGACAGGGGACCGCTCTGAAGCTTTCTTT. The full variable domain, completed using reference TRBV7-9 and TRBJ1-1, is DTGVSQNPRHKITKRGQNVTFRCDPISEHNRLYWYRQTLGQGPEFLTYFQNEAQLEKSRLLSDRFSAERPKGSFSTLEIQRTEQGDSAMYLCASSLGLGTGDRSEAFFGQGTRLTVV.